The text below deals with one TCR beta chain. The data originate from a study of blood T cell repertoires in COVID-19. About the research overall: Donors in the United States, Italy and Spain gave samples during acute or convalescent COVID-19. From T cells, B-cell-depleted T cells, or PBMCs came the material, which was cDNA or gDNA.

CDR1 SQVTM and CDR2 ANQGSEA come from the germline V gene. V lost 1 base to trimming and J lost 6 bases; unmatched junction nucleotides: 3. This CDR3 region has 13 residues. The assay was immunoSEQ multiplex PCR, and TCRdb's table has in-frame clones only and misses some. The sample lists approximately 400,000 clones, 81% seen once, with about 1% in the top ten. The receptor's source is a human donor with acute or convalescent COVID-19. The donor label of this sample is uncertain. The gene calls are TRBV29-1 and TRBJ1-1; the match to TRBD1 covers 9 bases. Sequences were obtained from peripheral blood. CDR3 nucleotide sequence: TGCAGCGTTGAAGGAAGACAGGGGGCTGAAGCTTTCTTT. Translation gives CSVEGRQGAEAFF.